The rows below give T cell receptor beta chains drawn from one sample of a study of blood T cell repertoires in COVID-19. Profiling relied on immunoSEQ multiplex PCR, and the TCRdb table lists in-frame clones only, not all of them. Of 150,000 to 200,000 clones listed, about four fifths are singletons. Sequenced sample: peripheral blood. The receptors come from a man between 65 and 80 years old with active or convalescent COVID-19. The CDR3 runs from the conserved cysteine through the conserved F or W. D genes are given only for firm matches. A row's size may be missing; if present it is once, few, many or a size class.

d_call j_call clone_size v_call cdr3_aa cdr3_nt
TRBD2 TRBJ2-3 - TRBV28 CASKRASGGAGTDTQYF TGTGCCAGCAAGCGGGCTAGCGGGGGGGCCGGCACAGATACGCAGTATTTT
- TRBJ1-2 - TRBV12-3/TRBV12-4 CASSLRGNYGYTF TGTGCCAGCAGTTTGCGAGGAAACTATGGCTACACCTTC
TRBD1 TRBJ1-2 - TRBV6-5 CASSLDRGLSGYTF TGTGCCAGCAGCCTTGACAGGGGGCTATCTGGCTACACCTTC
- TRBJ1-1 - TRBV5-1 CASSLAGQNMNTEAFF TGCGCCAGCAGCCTCGCCGGACAGAACATGAACACTGAAGCTTTCTTT
- TRBJ1-1 - TRBV28 CASSLQEQHNTEAFF TGTGCCAGCAGTTTACAAGAACAGCACAACACTGAAGCTTTCTTT
TRBD2 TRBJ2-7 - TRBV10-3 CAISESRDYRYEQYF TGTGCCATCAGTGAGTCGAGGGACTACCGCTACGAGCAGTACTTC
TRBD2 TRBJ2-5 - TRBV4-2 CASSRPGGPIETQYF TGTGCCAGCAGCCGCCCGGGGGGGCCAATCGAGACCCAGTACTTC
- TRBJ2-1 once TRBV7-2 CASTLYGDLTIREQFF TGTGCCAGCACCCTGTATGGAGATTTAACCATCCGTGAGCAGTTCTTC
TRBD2 TRBJ2-3 - TRBV7-2 CASLGLAGATDTQYF TGTGCCAGCTTAGGTCTAGCGGGGGCCACAGATACGCAGTATTTT
TRBD1 TRBJ1-1 - TRBV2 CASSEEGTGIIPEAFF TGTGCCAGCAGTGAAGAGGGGACAGGGATAATACCTGAAGCTTTCTTT
TRBD1 TRBJ2-5 - TRBV5-5 CASSWTGETQYF TGTGCCAGCAGCTGGACAGGGGAGACCCAGTACTTC
- TRBJ1-2 - TRBV9 CASSPGEAGYTF TGTGCCAGCAGCCCCGGAGAAGCGGGCTACACCTTC
TRBD1 TRBJ1-1 once TRBV12-5 CASGLVPPGQGEAFF TGTGCTAGTGGTTTGGTACCCCCGGGACAGGGAGAAGCTTTCTTT
TRBD2 TRBJ2-5 - TRBV20-1 CSASIRLAANQETQYF TGCAGTGCTAGTATAAGACTAGCGGCCAATCAAGAGACCCAGTACTTC
TRBD1 TRBJ2-7 - TRBV18 CASSGTGAGAYEQYF TGTGCCAGCTCGGGGACAGGGGCGGGGGCCTACGAGCAGTACTTC
- TRBJ1-5 - TRBV15 CATSREGTGNQPQHF TGTGCCACCAGCAGAGAAGGGACTGGCAATCAGCCCCAGCATTTT